This TCR beta chain originates from a study of blood T cell dynamics during melanoma immunotherapy. Using immunoSEQ multiplex PCR, the repertoire was profiled, and TCRdb retains in-frame clones only, with some absent. Among some 11,000 clones listed, over 70% were seen once. The germline V gene encodes CDR1 LNHNV and CDR2 YYDKDF (reference sequence). This CDR3 comprises 13 residues. J lost 6 bases, V lost 4 bases, and 4 bases had no gene match. The time point denotes: week 3, after first cycle of checkpoint inhibitor. The chain couples TRBV15 to TRBJ2-7, with 9 nucleotides matching TRBD1. Sequenced material: blood, taken from a patient treated with checkpoint blockade. The TCR comes from a human donor with melanoma. CDR3 nucleotides: TGTGCCACCAGCATCAACAGGGGGCTCGAGCAGTACGTC. Translated: CATSINRGLEQYV.